This TCR beta chain comes out of a study of shared T cell receptors in the human thymus. Germline V gives CDR1 MNHEY, CDR2 SVGAGI. This CDR3 contains 16 residues. V was cut by 2 bases and J by 2 bases, with 14 bases left in between. Method: immunoSEQ multiplex PCR; TCRdb's copy keeps in-frame clones and lacks some. The sample contains about 500,000 clones, about four fifths of which appear only once. A further study also used this sample, focusing on human thymus T cells. From that second work: Donors consisted of healthy Finnish infants (having corrective surgery for congenital heart defects). Obtained as resections during corrective heart surgery, the thymus tissue was then studied. Among thymic and blood repertoires, usage of V and J genes appeared biased. Related studies noted strongly shared thymic repertoires across unrelated people.

The TCR was taken from a boy under two years old with a congenital heart defect. Sample: thymocytes. The V call is TRBV6-5, the J call TRBJ2-3, with TRBD2 as a possible D gene (6 bases). This CDR3 is CASSYGRGLPTDTQYF. CDR3 DNA: TGTGCCAGCAGTTACGGAAGGGGACTCCCCACAGATACGCAGTATTTT.